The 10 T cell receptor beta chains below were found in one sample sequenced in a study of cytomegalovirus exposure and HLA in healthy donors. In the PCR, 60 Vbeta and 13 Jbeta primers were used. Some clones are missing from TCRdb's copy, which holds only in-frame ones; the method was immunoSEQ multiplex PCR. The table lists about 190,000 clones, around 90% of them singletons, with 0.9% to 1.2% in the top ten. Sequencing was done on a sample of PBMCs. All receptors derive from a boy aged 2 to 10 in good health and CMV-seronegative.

CDR3 in DNA: TGTGCCAGTCGGACCGGGACTAGCTCTGCCGAGCAGTACTTC. Amino acids: CASRTGTSSAEQYF. V gene TRBV19 combines with J gene TRBJ2-7, with 9 bases identical to TRBD2. Germline V lookup: CDR1 LNHDA, CDR2 SQIVND (reference sequence). V lost 8 bases to trimming and J lost 6 bases; unmatched junction nucleotides: 11. The CDR3 loop spans 14 amino acids. Drawing the rest from reference TRBV19 and TRBJ2-7, the complete variable domain is DGGITQSPKYLFRKEGQNVTLSCEQNLNHDAMYWYRQDPGQGLRLIYYSQIVNDFQKGDIAEGYSVSREKKESFPLTVTSAQKNPTAFYLCASRTGTSSAEQYFGPGTRLTVT.

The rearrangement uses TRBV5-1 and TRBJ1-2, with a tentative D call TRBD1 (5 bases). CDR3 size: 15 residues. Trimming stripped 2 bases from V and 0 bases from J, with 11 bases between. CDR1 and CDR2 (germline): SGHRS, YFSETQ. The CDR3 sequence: CASSLLTGANYGYTF. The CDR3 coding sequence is TGCGCCAGCAGCTTACTTACAGGAGCTAACTATGGCTACACCTTC.

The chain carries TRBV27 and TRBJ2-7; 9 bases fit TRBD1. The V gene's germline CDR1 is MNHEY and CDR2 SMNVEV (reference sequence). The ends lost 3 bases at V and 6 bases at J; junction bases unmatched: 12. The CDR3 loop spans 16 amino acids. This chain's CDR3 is CASSLGSTGGVGEQYF. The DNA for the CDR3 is TGTGCCAGCAGTTTGGGAAGCACAGGGGGCGTAGGCGAGCAGTACTTC.

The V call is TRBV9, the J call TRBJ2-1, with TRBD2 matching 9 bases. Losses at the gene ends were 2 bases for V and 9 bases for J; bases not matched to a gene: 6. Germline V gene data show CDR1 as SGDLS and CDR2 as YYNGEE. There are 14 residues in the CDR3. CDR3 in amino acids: CASSVAGLAGEQFF. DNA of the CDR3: TGTGCCAGCAGCGTGGCGGGACTAGCTGGTGAGCAGTTCTTC.

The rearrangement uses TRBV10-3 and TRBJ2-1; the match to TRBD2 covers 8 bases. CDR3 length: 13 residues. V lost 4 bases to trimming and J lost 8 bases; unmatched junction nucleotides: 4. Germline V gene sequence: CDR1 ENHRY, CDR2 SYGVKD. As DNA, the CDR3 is TGTGCCATCAGTGGAGCGGGGGCCGATGAGCAGTTCTTC. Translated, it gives CAISGAGADEQFF.

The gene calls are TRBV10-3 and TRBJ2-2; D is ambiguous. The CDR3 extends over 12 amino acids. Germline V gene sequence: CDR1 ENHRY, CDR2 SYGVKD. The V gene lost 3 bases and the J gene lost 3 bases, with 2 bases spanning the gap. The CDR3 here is CAISDYTGELFF. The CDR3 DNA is TGTGCCATCAGTGACTACACCGGGGAGCTGTTTTTT.

CDR3 amino acids: CASSEDKSGGGYEQYF. DNA for the CDR3: TGCGCCAGCAGCGAGGACAAGTCAGGGGGCGGCTACGAGCAGTACTTC. V gene TRBV5-1 combines with J gene TRBJ2-7; 8 bases align to TRBD1. V lost 4 bases to trimming and J lost 3 bases; unmatched junction nucleotides: 12. Germline CDR1 and CDR2: SGHRS and YFSETQ. This CDR3 spans 16 amino acids.

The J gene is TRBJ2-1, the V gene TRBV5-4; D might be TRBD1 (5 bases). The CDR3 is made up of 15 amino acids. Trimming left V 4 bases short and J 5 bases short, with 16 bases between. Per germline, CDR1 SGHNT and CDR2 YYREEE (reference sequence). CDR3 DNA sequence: TGTGCCAGCAGCACTCCACAGGTAGGCCACAATGAGCAGTTCTTC. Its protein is CASSTPQVGHNEQFF.

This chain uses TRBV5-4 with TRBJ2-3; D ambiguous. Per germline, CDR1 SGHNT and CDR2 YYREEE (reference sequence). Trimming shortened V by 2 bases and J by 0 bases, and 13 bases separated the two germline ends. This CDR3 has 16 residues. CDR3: CASSFPQTLSTDTQYF. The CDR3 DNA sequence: TGTGCCAGCAGCTTCCCACAGACCCTTAGCACAGATACGCAGTATTTT.

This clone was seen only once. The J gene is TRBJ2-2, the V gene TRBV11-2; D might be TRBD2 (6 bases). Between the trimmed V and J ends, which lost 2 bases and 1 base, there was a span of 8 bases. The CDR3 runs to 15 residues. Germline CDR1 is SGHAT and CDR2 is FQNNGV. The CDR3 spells CASSLRRENTGELFF. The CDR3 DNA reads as TGTGCCAGCAGCTTACGGCGGGAGAACACCGGGGAGCTGTTTTTT. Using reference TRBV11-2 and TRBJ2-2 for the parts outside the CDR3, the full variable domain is EAGVAQSPRYKIIEKRQSVAFWCNPISGHATLYWYQQILGQGPKLLIQFQNNGVVDDSQLPKDRFSAERLKGVDSTLKIQPAKLEDSAVYLCASSLRRENTGELFFGEGSRLTVL.